This is a list of T cell receptor beta chains from one sample in a study of CD4 T cells in relation to SARS-CoV-2 and coronaviruses. Data came from immunoSEQ multiplex PCR; TCRdb stores just in-frame clones and leaves some out. The data hold approximately 36,000 clones, with roughly 80% observed a single time. These TCRs' antigens remain unknown. Sequenced input: naive CD4+ T cells from PBMCs, cultured in vitro. These receptors were collected from an adult with COVID-19. CDR3s include the opening cysteine and the closing phenylalanine or tryptophan. The D gene is left open where the match is weak. The listing skips clone size in some rows; elsewhere it reads once, few, many or a size class.

clone size	V gene	D gene	J gene	CDR3 length	CDR3 protein	CDR3 DNA
-	TRBV19	-	TRBJ1-6	15	CASSDSSSYNSPLHF	TGTGCCAGTAGTGATTCGAGCTCCTATAATTCACCCCTCCACTTT
-	TRBV30	-	TRBJ1-6	14	CAWKSSGWDSPLHF	TGTGCCTGGAAGTCGAGCGGGTGGGATTCACCCCTCCACTTT
-	TRBV6-2/TRBV6-3	-	TRBJ1-1	13	CASSLNLNTEAFF	TGTGCCAGCAGTTTGAATCTGAACACTGAAGCTTTCTTT
-	TRBV6-2/TRBV6-3	TRBD1	TRBJ1-1	16	CASSAVPGQGDTEAFF	TGTGCCAGCAGTGCGGTTCCGGGACAGGGGGACACTGAAGCTTTCTTT
-	TRBV11-2	TRBD2	TRBJ2-5	14	CASSLSGGRETQYF	TGTGCCAGCAGCTTAAGCGGGGGGCGAGAGACCCAGTACTTC
once	TRBV4-1	-	TRBJ2-7	13	CASSAHTHYEQYF	TGCGCCAGCAGTGCTCACACGCACTACGAGCAGTACTTC
-	TRBV6-1	-	TRBJ2-2	13	CASSEHRSGELFF	TGTGCCAGCAGTGAGCACAGGTCCGGGGAGCTGTTTTTT
-	TRBV10-3	TRBD1	TRBJ2-1	17	CATAKGQGMSSYNEQFF	TGTGCCACCGCGAAGGGACAGGGTATGAGCTCCTACAATGAGCAGTTCTTC
once	TRBV5-1	-	TRBJ2-1	13	CASSLGLVNEQFF	TGCGCCAGCAGCTTGGGACTAGTGAACGAGCAGTTCTTC
-	TRBV5-1	TRBD2	TRBJ2-5	15	CASSWAGGEGETQYF	TGCGCCAGCAGCTGGGCGGGAGGCGAGGGAGAGACCCAGTACTTC
once	TRBV6-5	-	TRBJ2-1	15	CASTYRQGLRNEQFF	TGTGCCAGCACCTACCGGCAGGGCTTAAGAAATGAGCAGTTCTTC
-	TRBV5-4	-	TRBJ1-1	14	CASSQGLGSTEAFF	TGTGCCAGCAGTCAGGGACTAGGGTCCACTGAAGCTTTCTTT